These 3 T cell receptor beta chains originate from one sample sequenced in a study of shared T cell receptors in the human thymus. The repertoire was sequenced with immunoSEQ multiplex PCR; TCRdb's copy has only in-frame clones and lacks some. The data hold hundreds of thousands of clones, with approximately 87% observed a single time. The same data also contributed to another study, on human thymus T cells.

The specimen sequenced was thymocytes. The receptors were sampled from a boy younger than two with a congenital heart defect.

Concerning this clone itself: The same CDR3 can be traced to other DNA sequences in this sample. J is TRBJ2-1 and V is TRBV4-2; 9 positions agree with TRBD2. Germline-derived CDR1 and CDR2 are LGHNA and YNFKEQ. CDR3 length equals 15 residues. V was clipped by 1 base and J by 2 bases; unmatched bases: 0. The CDR3 coding sequence is TGTGCCAGCAGCCAAGGACTAGCGGCCTACAATGAGCAGTTCTTC. It encodes CASSQGLAAYNEQFF.

The rearrangement links TRBV15 to TRBJ1-5, with TRBD1 matching 8 bases. Germline V gives CDR1 LNHNV, CDR2 YYDKDF (reference sequence). CDR3 length equals 16 residues. Germline trimming cut 3 bases from V and 2 bases from J; bases unmatched to any gene: 6. The DNA for the CDR3 is TGTGCCACCAGCAGGCGCAGGGGGCAGCGCAATCAGCCCCAGCATTTT. Encoded protein: CATSRRRGQRNQPQHF.

The CDR3 DNA sequence: TGTGCCAGCAGTTTATCGGTAGCGGGTAAAGAGACCCAGTACTTC. This encodes CASSLSVAGKETQYF. The V call is TRBV28, the J call TRBJ2-5; 7 bases are a match to TRBD2. Germline CDR1 reads MDHEN; CDR2 reads SYDVKM. The CDR3 is 15 residues long. J lost 3 bases, V lost 1 base, and 5 bases had no gene match.